The 31 T cell receptor beta chains reported below all come from one sample, sequenced in a study of blood T cell repertoires in COVID-19. Using immunoSEQ multiplex PCR, the repertoire was profiled, and TCRdb retains in-frame clones only, with some absent. This table holds 150,000 to 200,000 clones, around 83% found once. Sequencing was carried out using peripheral blood. These receptors were collected from a human donor in a cohort sampled during active COVID-19.

J is TRBJ1-5 and V is TRBV28, with a tentative D call TRBD1 (5 bases). Germline CDR1 reads MDHEN; CDR2 reads SYDVKM. The CDR3 is 15 residues long. Deletions cut 5 bases from V and 5 bases from J, with 16 bases between. Here the CDR3 DNA reads TGTGCCAGCAGTGCGCGAACAGGACCTCATCAGCCCCAGCATTTT. This codes for CASSARTGPHQPQHF.

The chain has TRBV25-1 and TRBJ2-7; D uncertain. The CDR3 is 12 residues long. CDR1 is MGHDK and CDR2 is SYGVNS in the germline V gene. V was cut by 4 bases and J by 3 bases, with 7 bases left in between. As DNA, the CDR3 is TGTGCCAGCAGTGCGTCCGTCTACGAGCAGTACTTC. Amino acids: CASSASVYEQYF.

In DNA form, the CDR3 reads TGTGCCATCAGTGAGCCCAGGGGGCTTCGAGAGCAGTACTTC. Translation: CAISEPRGLREQYF. The rearrangement links TRBV10-3 to TRBJ2-7; 8 bases fit TRBD1. Per the germline V gene, CDR1 is ENHRY and CDR2 is SYGVKD. This CDR3 comprises 14 residues. J lost 7 bases, V lost 2 bases, and 7 bases had no gene match.

The chain uses TRBV5-1 and TRBJ2-7, with 8 bases that match TRBD1. CDR1 is SGHRS and CDR2 is YFSETQ in the germline V gene. The CDR3 covers 14 residues. V shed 4 bases and J 0 bases; nucleotides not matched to a gene: 3. The CDR3 reads CASSRQGSSYEQYF. DNA for the CDR3: TGCGCCAGCAGCCGACAGGGGTCCTCCTACGAGCAGTACTTC.

The chain is built from TRBV19 and TRBJ2-5; D is possibly TRBD1 (5 bases). The CDR3 sequence is 16 residues long. Per the germline V gene, CDR1 is LNHDA and CDR2 is SQIVND (reference sequence). Trimming took off 1 base at V and 1 base at J, with 13 bases between the two ends. This CDR3 reads CASSIGNRQIQETQYF. The DNA for the CDR3 is TGTGCCAGTAGTATAGGGAACAGGCAGATCCAAGAGACCCAGTACTTC.

The genes are TRBV5-4 and TRBJ2-1; D is perhaps TRBD2 (6 bases). Germline CDR1 reads SGHNT; CDR2 reads YYREEE (reference sequence). V was trimmed by 0 bases and J by 4 bases, leaving 17 bases between them. The CDR3 covers 17 residues. Written as DNA, the CDR3 is TGTGCCAGCAGCTTGGGGGGTAGCGGAGGGCGTTACAATGAGCAGTTCTTC. Protein sequence: CASSLGGSGGRYNEQFF. The full variable domain, completed using reference TRBV5-4 and TRBJ2-1, is ETGVTQSPTHLIKTRGQQVTLRCSSQSGHNTVSWYQQALGQGPQFIFQYYREEENGRGNFPPRFSGLQFPNYSSELNVNALELDDSALYLCASSLGGSGGRYNEQFFGPGTRLTVL.

The rearrangement uses TRBV5-4 and TRBJ2-5, with TRBD2 matching 7 bases. Per the germline V gene, CDR1 is SGHNT and CDR2 is YYREEE (reference sequence). There are 15 residues in the CDR3. J gave up 4 bases and V 4 bases, and 10 bases lay outside the gene matches. For the CDR3, the DNA is TGTGCCAGCAGCGGGGGGAGCGGGATGGGAGAGACCCAGTACTTC. Its protein is CASSGGSGMGETQYF.

V usage is TRBV6-5 and J usage is TRBJ2-6; unclear D gene. Trimming removed 7 bases at V and 0 bases at J, with 4 bases between. The CDR3 sequence is 13 residues long. Looked up from germline, CDR1 is MNHEY and CDR2 is SVGAGI. CDR3 amino acids: CASTLSGANVLTF. In DNA form, the CDR3 reads TGTGCCAGCACCCTCTCTGGGGCCAACGTCCTGACTTTC.

This clone was seen a handful of times. The CDR3 DNA follows: TGTGCCAGCAGCTCCCGGCCCAGCGGTGAAGCTTTCTTT. As protein: CASSSRPSGEAFF. The chain joins TRBV3-1 (or the pseudogene TRBV3-2) to TRBJ1-1; D gene ambiguous. CDR1 is LGHDT, CDR2 YNNKEL, per germline (reference sequence). CDR3 length equals 13 residues. V was pared by 5 bases and J by 7 bases, with 14 bases between.

The chain recombines TRBV18 with TRBJ2-7; 10 nucleotides agree with TRBD2. Trimming removed 1 base from V and 0 bases from J; junction bases left unmatched: 6. Germline V gene lookup returns CDR1 KGHSH and CDR2 LQKENI. This CDR3 region has 17 residues. The CDR3 sequence: CASSPRLAGDVSYEQYF. The CDR3 DNA sequence: TGTGCCAGCTCACCACGTCTAGCGGGGGACGTCTCCTACGAGCAGTACTTC. Combining the CDR3 with reference TRBV18 and TRBJ2-7 gives the whole variable domain NAGVMQNPRHLVRRRGQEARLRCSPMKGHSHVYWYRQLPEEGLKFMVYLQKENIIDESGMPKERFSAEFPKEGPSILRIQQVVRGDSAAYFCASSPRLAGDVSYEQYFGPGTRLTVT.

The V call is TRBV10-3, the J call TRBJ1-1, with D perhaps TRBD1 (6 bases). Germline V gene data show CDR1 as ENHRY and CDR2 as SYGVKD. V was pared by 10 bases and J by 1 base, with 16 bases between. This CDR3 comprises 14 residues. CDR3 bases: TGTGCCACACAACCCCGACAGGAGAACACTGAAGCTTTCTTT. Translation gives CATQPRQENTEAFF.

This clone was seen only a few times. V is TRBV4-2 and J is TRBJ1-5; TRBD1 might be the D (6 bases). CDR3 length: 15 residues. V lost 5 bases and J 1 base, leaving 12 bases between the germline ends. In germline, CDR1 is LGHNA, CDR2 YNFKEQ. This CDR3 reads CASSEGVTSNQPQHF. CDR3 nucleotides: TGTGCCAGCAGCGAGGGGGTCACGAGCAATCAGCCCCAGCATTTT.

V gene TRBV5-1 combines with J gene TRBJ2-4; D is perhaps TRBD1 (6 bases). The germline V gene has CDR1 SGHRS and CDR2 YFSETQ. This CDR3 comprises 14 residues. V was cut by 5 bases and J by 1 base, with 10 bases left in between. CDR3 loop: CASRQGGAKNIQYF. The CDR3 nucleotides are TGCGCCAGCAGACAGGGCGGGGCCAAAAACATTCAGTACTTC.

In nucleotides, the CDR3 is TGTGCCAGCAGCCCAGGAGGGAGACGGGTTAATGAGCAGTTCTTC. Amino acid sequence: CASSPGGRRVNEQFF. The chain is built from TRBV7-3 and TRBJ2-1; D perhaps matches TRBD2 (6 bases). The ends were cut back, 5 bases at V and 7 bases at J, with 18 bases in the middle. In germline, CDR1 is SGHTA, CDR2 FQGTGA. CDR3 size: 15 residues. The variable domain in full, with the rest retrieved from reference TRBV7-3 and TRBJ2-1, is GAGVSQTPSNKVTEKGKYVELRCDPISGHTALYWYRQSLGQGPEFLIYFQGTGAADDSGLPNDRFFAVRPEGSVSTLKIQRTERGDSAVYLCASSPGGRRVNEQFFGPGTRLTVL.

This chain uses TRBV11-1 with TRBJ1-1, with D uncertain. Germline V gene sequence: CDR1 SGHAT, CDR2 FQDESV (reference sequence). Trimming removed 5 bases at V and 8 bases at J, with 12 bases between. This CDR3 is 12 amino acids long. The CDR3 is CASSPTNREAFF. Here the CDR3 DNA reads TGTGCCAGCAGCCCCACCAACAGAGAAGCTTTCTTT.

The V gene is TRBV6-5, the J gene TRBJ1-1; weak D call: TRBD1 (5 bases). The CDR3 consists of 14 residues. The V end was cut by 5 bases, the J end by 1 base, with 11 bases between. In germline, CDR1 is MNHEY, CDR2 SVGAGI. CDR3: CASSSNRPNTEAFF. The CDR3 region has the DNA TGTGCCAGCAGTAGTAACAGGCCGAACACTGAAGCTTTCTTT.

The chain has TRBV27 and TRBJ2-7; D might be TRBD1 (7 bases). Trimming shortened V by 6 bases and J by 5 bases, and 17 bases separated the two germline ends. The CDR3 covers 14 residues. CDR1 and CDR2 from the germline V gene are MNHEY and SMNVEV (reference sequence). CDR3 DNA: TGTGCCAGCAGCCGCGGGACAGCTCTCGACGAGCAGTACTTC. Translated: CASSRGTALDEQYF.

The chain links TRBV19 to TRBJ2-5, with no clear D. Trimming pared 1 base from V and 2 bases from J, leaving 11 bases between. CDR1 is LNHDA and CDR2 is SQIVND in the germline V gene (reference sequence). This CDR3 has 15 amino acids. CDR3 DNA sequence: TGTGCCAGTAGTATAGTGGCAGGCCGACAAGAGACCCAGTACTTC. This gives the protein CASSIVAGRQETQYF. The variable domain in full, with the rest retrieved from reference TRBV19 and TRBJ2-5, is DGGITQSPKYLFRKEGQNVTLSCEQNLNHDAMYWYRQDPGQGLRLIYYSQIVNDFQKGDIAEGYSVSREKKESFPLTVTSAQKNPTAFYLCASSIVAGRQETQYFGPGTRLLVL.

V usage is TRBV19 and J usage is TRBJ1-1, with D possibly TRBD1 on 5 matching bases. CDR3 size: 14 residues. The germline gives CDR1 LNHDA, CDR2 SQIVND (reference sequence). V was cut by 3 bases and J by 1 base, with 9 bases left in between. The CDR3 bases are TGTGCCAGTAGTATCCTCGGGGGGAACACTGAAGCTTTCTTT. Translated, it gives CASSILGGNTEAFF.

As regards this clone: One end of the junction does not line up with germline, which may come from a read error. V usage is TRBV5-1 and J usage is TRBJ2-3, with D tentatively TRBD2 (6 bases). Germline V gives CDR1 SGHRS, CDR2 YFSETQ. CDR3 length equals 14 residues. CDR3 DNA: TGCGCCAGCAACTTGGGAGGAGGTTCAGATACGCAGTATTTT. It codes for CASNLGGGSDTQYF.

V is TRBV10-1 and J is TRBJ2-2, with 7 bases fitting TRBD1. Germline V CDR1 and CDR2: WNHNN, SYGVQD (reference sequence). Trimming took 8 bases from V and 2 from J; bases not matched to a gene: 5. The CDR3 runs to 14 residues. As DNA, the CDR3 is TGCGCCAGCTCTGGACAGGTCAACACCGGGGAGCTGTTTTTT. This sequence encodes CASSGQVNTGELFF.

CDR3 sequence (DNA): TGTGCCAGCAGGGGACTAGCTTCCTACGAGCAGTACTTC. Its translation is CASRGLASYEQYF. V is TRBV7-9 and J is TRBJ2-7, with 9 positions matching TRBD2. The ends lost 6 bases at V and 1 base at J; junction bases unmatched: 1. The CDR3 is made up of 13 amino acids. Germline V gives CDR1 SEHNR, CDR2 FQNEAQ (reference sequence).

The chain joins TRBV23-1 to TRBJ1-2; TRBD1 aligns across 11 bases. TRBV23-1 is an ORF; its function is uncertain. The CDR3 consists of 17 residues. With 6 bases clipped from V and 1 base from J, the junction kept 10 bases outside the gene matches. As DNA, the CDR3 is TGCGCCAGCAGGCTGGACAGGGGGCCAAAACGTAACTATGGCTACACCTTC. Its translation is CASRLDRGPKRNYGYTF.

This rearrangement joins TRBV6-5 to TRBJ1-1; a possible D gene is TRBD1 (6 bases). Per the germline V gene, CDR1 is MNHEY and CDR2 is SVGAGI. The CDR3 spans 16 residues. The V end lost 0 bases, the J end lost 0 bases, and 11 bases lay between the germline ends. The CDR3 sequence: CASSYSINRVNTEAFF. The CDR3 DNA sequence: TGTGCCAGCAGTTACTCGATTAACAGGGTGAACACTGAAGCTTTCTTT.

This sequence joins TRBV29-1 and TRBJ2-7; D may be TRBD2 (6 bases). Deletions cut 6 bases from V and 2 bases from J, with 26 bases between. There are 17 residues in the CDR3. Germline V gene lookup returns CDR1 SQVTM and CDR2 ANQGSEA. CDR3 region: CSVATLGKASAAYEQYF. DNA for the CDR3: TGCAGCGTCGCCACCCTGGGAAAGGCTAGCGCGGCCTACGAGCAGTACTTC.

The chain combines TRBV5-1 with TRBJ2-3, with 10 bases that match TRBD2. Germline CDR1 reads SGHRS; CDR2 reads YFSETQ. The junction had 6 bases not matched to a gene; V was cut back by 0 bases and J by 5 bases. CDR3 length: 16 residues. CDR3 protein: CASSLDPSGGEDTQYF. The CDR3 DNA reads as TGCGCCAGCAGCTTGGACCCCAGCGGGGGGGAAGATACGCAGTATTTT.

The chain combines TRBV5-4 with TRBJ2-2; 7 bases agree with TRBD2. Germline V gene sequence: CDR1 SGHNT, CDR2 YYREEE (reference sequence). This CDR3 contains 15 residues. The trim removed 3 bases at V and 2 bases at J, leaving 4 bases unmatched. The CDR3 reads CASSSPGLNTGELFF. In DNA, the CDR3 is TGTGCCAGCAGCTCTCCGGGACTAAACACCGGGGAGCTGTTTTTT.

The V call is TRBV7-2, the J call TRBJ2-5; 9 bases are a match to TRBD1. CDR1 is SGHTA, CDR2 FQGNSA, per germline. This CDR3 comprises 15 residues. Germline trimming cut 6 bases from V and 3 bases from J; bases unmatched to any gene: 8. CDR3 DNA: TGTGCCAGCAGAACCCGGACAGGGGACAAAGAGACCCAGTACTTC. This translates into CASRTRTGDKETQYF.

The rearrangement links TRBV6-5 to TRBJ2-7; 7 bases are shared with TRBD1. The CDR3 has 13 residues. Germline CDR1 reads MNHEY; CDR2 reads SVGAGI. V lost 10 bases, J lost 5 bases, and 11 bases stayed unmatched. The CDR3 DNA reads as TGTGCCACCGGACGGGACAGTACTGACGAGCAGTACTTC. It translates to CATGRDSTDEQYF.

This chain uses TRBV7-6 with TRBJ2-7; 7 nucleotides match TRBD1. The trim removed 1 base at V and 5 bases at J, leaving 2 bases unmatched. The germline V gene encodes CDR1 SGHVS and CDR2 FNYEAQ. This CDR3 spans 13 amino acids. The CDR3: CASSLDRGDEQYF. DNA of the CDR3: TGTGCCAGCAGCTTAGACAGGGGCGACGAGCAGTACTTC.

The CDR3: CASSESLYGYTF. The CDR3 DNA follows: TGTGCCAGCAGTGAATCTCTCTATGGCTACACCTTC. The V gene is TRBV25-1, the J gene TRBJ1-2, with D hard to call. V shed 1 base and J shed 4 bases, with 4 bases lying between them. CDR1 is MGHDK, CDR2 SYGVNS, per germline. The length of the CDR3 is 12 residues.